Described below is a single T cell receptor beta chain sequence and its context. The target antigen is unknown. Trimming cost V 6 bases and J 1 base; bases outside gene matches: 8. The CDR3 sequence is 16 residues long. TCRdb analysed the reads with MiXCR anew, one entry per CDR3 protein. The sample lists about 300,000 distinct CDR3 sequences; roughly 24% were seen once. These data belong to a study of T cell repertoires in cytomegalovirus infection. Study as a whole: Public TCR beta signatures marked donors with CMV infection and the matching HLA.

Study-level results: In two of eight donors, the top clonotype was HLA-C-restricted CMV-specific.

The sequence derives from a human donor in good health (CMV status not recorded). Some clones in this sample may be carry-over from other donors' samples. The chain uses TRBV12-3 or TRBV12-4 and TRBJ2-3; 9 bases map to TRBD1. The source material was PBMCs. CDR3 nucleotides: TGTGCCAGCAGCCCACCTTGGACAGGGGGCACAGATACGCAGTATTTT. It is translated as CASSPPWTGGTDTQYF.